The rows below give T cell receptor beta chains drawn from one sample of a study of blood T cell repertoires in COVID-19. The method was immunoSEQ multiplex PCR; TCRdb's version includes in-frame clones alone and lacks a portion of them. The data contain some 32,000 clones, about nine tenths of them singletons. The specimen was peripheral blood. Receptor source: a man aged 55 to 69 with active COVID-19. The CDR3 runs from the conserved cysteine through the conserved F or W. The D gene is left open where the match is weak. Expanded clones are given a class, and other clones once, few, many or no size at all.

abundance | len | j_gene | v_gene | d_gene | CDR3nt | CDR3aa
. | 11 | TRBJ1-2 | TRBV20-1 | . | TGCAGTGCTAGAGACAGACTACACTACACCTTC | CSARDRLHYTF
. | 13 | TRBJ2-1 | TRBV29-1 | TRBD1 | TGCAGCTCGGAAGGGCAGGGGGTAGATGAGCAGTTCTTC | CSSEGQGVDEQFF
. | 14 | TRBJ2-5 | TRBV27 | TRBD2 | TGTGCCAGCAGTCCCTTAGCGGGAGACGAGACCCAGTACTTC | CASSPLAGDETQYF
. | 16 | TRBJ2-3 | TRBV5-8 | TRBD2 | TGTGCCAGCAGCCCCGGGAGGCGCTCTAGCACAGATACGCAGTATTTT | CASSPGRRSSTDTQYF
few | 18 | TRBJ1-5 | TRBV19 | TRBD1 | TGTGCCAGTAGCCCAGGGACAGCATCTCTTTATAGCAATCAGCCCCAGCATTTT | CASSPGTASLYSNQPQHF
. | 12 | TRBJ1-2 | TRBV18 | . | TGTGCCAGCTCACCAGGGCAGGGTGGCTACACCTTC | CASSPGQGGYTF
once | 15 | TRBJ2-3 | TRBV19 | TRBD1 | TGTGCCAGTAGTATTGAAGGGGGCGCATTAGATACGCAGTATTTT | CASSIEGGALDTQYF
. | 14 | TRBJ1-4 | TRBV6-5 | TRBD1 | TGTGCCAGCAGGACCCGGACAGGGTGGGAAAAACTGTTTTTT | CASRTRTGWEKLFF
. | 17 | TRBJ2-2 | TRBV10-3 | . | TGTGCCATCAGCCCTAACCAGGGGCGATCGAACACCGGGGAGCTGTTTTTT | CAISPNQGRSNTGELFF
. | 18 | TRBJ2-1 | TRBV12-5 | TRBD2 | TGTGCTAGTGGTTTGGTTGCAATACTAGCGGGGGGAACAAATGAGCAGTTCTTC | CASGLVAILAGGTNEQFF
. | 14 | TRBJ1-6 | TRBV4-1 | . | TGCGCCAGCAGCCAAGACTTCAGGCCTTCACCCCTCCACTTT | CASSQDFRPSPLHF
. | 15 | TRBJ2-3 | TRBV9 | TRBD2 | TGTGCCAGCAGCCTGACTAGCGGGAGCACAGATACGCAGTATTTT | CASSLTSGSTDTQYF
. | 17 | TRBJ1-6 | TRBV18 | . | TGTGCCAGCTCACCACCGGTCCCGGGACAATATAATTCACCCCTCCACTTT | CASSPPVPGQYNSPLHF
. | 15 | TRBJ2-1 | TRBV6-5 | TRBD1 | TGTGCCAGCTCTACCGGGACAGCCTCCTACAATGAGCAGTTCTTC | CASSTGTASYNEQFF
. | 13 | TRBJ2-5 | TRBV29-1 | TRBD2 | TGCAGCGTTGGTAGCGGGGGACAAGAGACCCAGTACTTC | CSVGSGGQETQYF
. | 13 | TRBJ2-6 | TRBV5-6 | . | TGTGCCAGCAGCGCGGGTTGGGCCAACGTCCTGACTTTC | CASSAGWANVLTF
. | 15 | TRBJ2-1 | TRBV25-1 | TRBD1 | TGTGCCAGCGGAGACAGACAGGGGAGGTCCGATGAGCAGTTCTTC | CASGDRQGRSDEQFF
. | 14 | TRBJ2-1 | TRBV6-6 | TRBD2 | TGTGCCAGCAGAACTAGCGGGAGGAACAATGAGCAGTTCTTC | CASRTSGRNNEQFF
once | 15 | TRBJ1-3 | TRBV6-5 | . | TGTGCCAGCAGTTCCCTTCAGGGGCATGGAAACACCATATATTTT | CASSSLQGHGNTIYF
. | 15 | TRBJ2-1 | TRBV4-3 | . | TGCGCCAGCAGCCAAGATCGGGCAGGGTTGAATGAGCAGTTCTTC | CASSQDRAGLNEQFF
. | 15 | TRBJ1-5 | TRBV19 | . | TGTGCCAGTAGTATCGGGGGGGGGACTAGCCAGCCCCAGCATTTT | CASSIGGGTSQPQHF
. | 16 | TRBJ2-6 | TRBV6-5 | . | TGTGCCAGCAGTTACGGTAGATACTCTGGGGCCAACGTCCTGACTTTC | CASSYGRYSGANVLTF
. | 15 | TRBJ2-2 | TRBV11-2 | TRBD2 | TGTGCCAGCAGCCCACGCGGGAGTGAGGCCGGGGAGCTGTTTTTT | CASSPRGSEAGELFF
. | 16 | TRBJ2-1 | TRBV7-6 | TRBD2 | TGTGCCAGCAGCTTACGGGGGACTAGCGAATACAATGAGCAGTTCTTC | CASSLRGTSEYNEQFF
. | 13 | TRBJ1-6 | TRBV27 | . | TGTGCCAGCAGTAGAGGCGCTTCATCACCCCTCCACTTT | CASSRGASSPLHF
. | 14 | TRBJ2-2 | TRBV2 | . | TGTGCCAGCAGTCAGGACTGGAACACCGGGGAGCTGTTTTTT | CASSQDWNTGELFF
. | 13 | TRBJ1-6 | TRBV7-2 | . | TGTGCCAGCAGCTTGCGACTGGATTCACCCCTCCACTTT | CASSLRLDSPLHF
. | 13 | TRBJ2-7 | TRBV5-4 | . | TGTGCCAGCAGCTTGGCAGGTAATCGCCTTCAGTACTTC | CASSLAGNRLQYF
once | 14 | TRBJ2-5 | TRBV7-8 | TRBD1 | TGTGCCAGCAGCTCTCCGGGACAGCAAGAGACCCAGTACTTC | CASSSPGQQETQYF
. | 20 | TRBJ2-6 | TRBV2 | . | TGTGCCAGCAGTGAAAGCAGGAGCCTGGGGCGAGTCTCTGGGGCCAACGTCCTGACTTTC | CASSESRSLGRVSGANVLTF
. | 15 | TRBJ1-6 | TRBV7-9 | . | TGTGCCAGCGATAGTACTGCAAGCCTTAATTCACCCCTCCACTTT | CASDSTASLNSPLHF
. | 16 | TRBJ2-1 | TRBV4-1 | TRBD2 | TGCGCCAGCAGCCAGCCACTAGCGAGTGTCTACAATGAGCAGTTCTTC | CASSQPLASVYNEQFF